Below, one T cell receptor beta chain is given with its context. What it recognizes is unknown. Assay used: immunoSEQ multiplex PCR; TCRdb lists only in-frame clones, some missing. The sample lists tens of thousands of clones; 91% were seen once. This entry belongs to a study of OX40 agonist ivuxolimab in advanced cancers. Across the whole study: The mean age was about 61 years, ranging from about 23 to 79, with under 90% of participants male. General study findings and limits: Patients who responded partially at 0.1-3.0 mg/kg showed clonal expansion ranking among the lowest. CD8+ T cells (on average) carried more expanded clones than CD4+ T cells.

Sequencing used CD4+ or CD8+ T cells sorted from blood, obtained in a trial of the OX40 agonist ivuxolimab. The clonotype comes from an adult with an advanced solid tumor such as melanoma, head and neck, liver or kidney cancer.

CDR3 amino acids: CASSPRDGTYNEQFF. The CDR3 bases are TGTGCCAGTAGTCCCCGGGACGGAACCTACAATGAGCAGTTCTTC. J is TRBJ2-1 and V is TRBV19; D is perhaps TRBD1 or TRBD2 (5 bases each). V dropped 5 bases and J dropped 2 bases, with 13 bases sitting between them. CDR1 and CDR2 from the germline V gene are LNHDA and SQIVND (reference sequence). The CDR3 contains 15 residues.